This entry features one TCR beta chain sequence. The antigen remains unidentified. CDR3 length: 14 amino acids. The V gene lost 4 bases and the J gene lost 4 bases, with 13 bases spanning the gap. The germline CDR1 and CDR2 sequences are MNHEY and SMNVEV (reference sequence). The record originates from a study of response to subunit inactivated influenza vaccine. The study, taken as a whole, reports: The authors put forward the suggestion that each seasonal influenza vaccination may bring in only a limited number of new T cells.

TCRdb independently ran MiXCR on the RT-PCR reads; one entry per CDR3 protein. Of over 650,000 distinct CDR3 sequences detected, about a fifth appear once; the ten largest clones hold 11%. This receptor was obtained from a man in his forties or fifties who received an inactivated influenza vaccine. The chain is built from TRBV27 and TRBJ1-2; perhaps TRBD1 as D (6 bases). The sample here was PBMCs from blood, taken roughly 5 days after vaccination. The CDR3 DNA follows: TGTGCCAGCAGTTCAATCGGACAGACCTATGGCTACACCTTC. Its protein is CASSSIGQTYGYTF.